This entry concerns a single T cell receptor beta chain. This sample is drawn from a study of blood T cell repertoires in COVID-19. Across the study: Acute and convalescent COVID-19 samples came from the United States, Italy and Spain.

Authors' processing steps: Quantification of nucleated cells was approximated via reference gene primer amplification. Only in-frame clones appear in the TCRdb table, and some are missing; sequencing was by immunoSEQ multiplex PCR. V and J calls and clone size are those listed in that table; D and trimming were worked out from the DNA. The repertoire consists of around 230,000 clones, with about 90% occurring once and the leading ten covering around 7.2%. The germline CDR1 and CDR2 sequences are LGHDT and YNNKEL (reference sequence). Trimming stripped 3 bases from V and 3 bases from J, with 9 bases between. This CDR3 comprises 13 residues.

The TCR sequence derives from a man aged 60 to 69 who had recovered from COVID-19. The gene calls are TRBV3-1 (or the pseudogene TRBV3-2) and TRBJ2-7; no definite D call. The sequencing input was peripheral blood. The chain's CDR3 is CASSHKGVYEQYF. CDR3 nucleotides: TGTGCCAGCAGCCATAAAGGAGTCTACGAGCAGTACTTC.